Below, one T cell receptor (beta chain) is given with its context. Its antigen remains unidentified. The J segment lost 3 bases and the V segment lost 1 base, leaving 2 bases of the junction unmatched. The germline V gene has CDR1 SGHAT and CDR2 FQDESV (reference sequence). CDR3 length: 15 residues. Genomic DNA provided the template from which TCR beta VDJ and CDR3 profiles were obtained. From the reads, TCRdb called clonotypes with MiXCR, one entry per CDR3 protein. The sample has approximately 80,000 distinct CDR3 sequences, 55% to 75% seen once; the top ten hold roughly 80%. This sample was taken from a study of CD8+CD57+ T cells in acquired aplastic anemia. Patients selected for sequencing had displayed CD8+CD57+ cell expansion by flow cytometry. General study results and limits: Levels of CD8+ Simpson's diversity were not significantly distinct in patients versus controls. Common to patients and controls were roughly 30 CD8+ CDR3 sequences.

Sequenced input: sorted CD4+, CD8+, or CD8+CD57+ T cells (not recorded which) from PBMCs. The sequence derives from a human donor with aplastic anemia. V gene TRBV11-1 combines with J gene TRBJ2-3; TRBD2 matches 9 bases. Here the CDR3 DNA reads TGTGCCAGCAGCTTAGTGGCGGGGGGGACAGATACGCAGTATTTT. Translated: CASSLVAGGTDTQYF.